This is a list of T cell receptor beta chains from one sample in a study of shared clonotypes between healthy human individuals. TCRdb keeps only in-frame clones here, not all; method: immunoSEQ multiplex PCR. This sample has about 490,000 clones, with around 78% found just once. Sequencing was performed on PBMCs. All receptors derive from a woman aged 40 to 55 in good health. Some clones in this sample may be carry-over from other donors' samples. The CDR3 runs from the conserved cysteine through the conserved F or W. The D gene is left open where the match is weak. Rows give clone size only sometimes, using once, few, many, or a class for an expanded clone.

TGTGCCAGCAGTGAATCCGAGCTGGCTGGAAACACCATATATTTT,CASSESELAGNTIYF,TRBJ1-3,NA,TRBV6-1,15,NA
TGTGCCAGCAGTTTTGCGGGAGTGGTGGAGACCCAGTACTTC,CASSFAGVVETQYF,TRBJ2-5,TRBD2,TRBV28,14,few
TGTGCCAGCAGTTCGGTAATGGGGGGAGATACGCAGTATTTT,CASSSVMGGDTQYF,TRBJ2-3,NA,TRBV28,14,NA
TGTGCCAGCAGCGTAGCTACGACTAGCGGACAAGAGACCCAGTACTTC,CASSVATTSGQETQYF,TRBJ2-5,TRBD2,TRBV9,16,NA
TGTGCCAGCAGAATCGGGGGTAGCTACGAGCAGTACTTC,CASRIGGSYEQYF,TRBJ2-7,NA,TRBV5-4,13,many
TGTGCCAGCTCACAAACCTATGGTCGAGAGCAGTACTTC,CASSQTYGREQYF,TRBJ2-7,NA,TRBV18,13,NA
TGTGCCAGCAGTCTGACAGGGTACAATGAGCAGTTCTTC,CASSLTGYNEQFF,TRBJ2-1,TRBD1,TRBV28,13,NA
TGTGCCAGCACTCGGGGGACTAGCGGGAGGGCCGTCTCCGAGGCCGAGCAGTACTTC,CASTRGTSGRAVSEAEQYF,TRBJ2-7,TRBD2,TRBV2,19,many
TGTGCCAGCAGTCCCCTGATTCGTGAGCAGTTCTTC,CASSPLIREQFF,TRBJ2-1,NA,TRBV28,12,NA
TGTGCCAGCAGCCACACTAGTATGGGCAACGAGCAGTACTTC,CASSHTSMGNEQYF,TRBJ2-7,NA,TRBV7-9,14,many
TGTGCCTGGGGCCTAGTTGATACGCAGTATTTT,CAWGLVDTQYF,TRBJ2-3,NA,TRBV30,11,NA
TGTGCCAGCAGCCCCCAGGCAGGCTACAATGAGCAGTTCTTC,CASSPQAGYNEQFF,TRBJ2-1,NA,TRBV7-3,14,NA
TGCGCCAGCAGCCGGACTAGCGTGGAGACCCAGTACTTC,CASSRTSVETQYF,TRBJ2-5,TRBD2,TRBV5-1,13,NA
TGTGCCAGCAGTGCTCCGGGACTAGCGGGAGGGCACGAGCAGTACTTC,CASSAPGLAGGHEQYF,TRBJ2-7,TRBD2,TRBV27,16,once
TGTGCCTGGAGTGTAGGTCGAACCGGGGAGCTGTTTTTT,CAWSVGRTGELFF,TRBJ2-2,NA,TRBV30,13,NA
TGCGCCAGCAGCTTGGGAACATACATGAACACTGAAGCTTTCTTT,CASSLGTYMNTEAFF,TRBJ1-1,NA,TRBV5-1,15,NA
TGTGCCTGGAGCTCCGGGACGGGGGACACTGAAGCTTTCTTT,CAWSSGTGDTEAFF,TRBJ1-1,NA,TRBV30,14,NA
TGTGCCAGCAGCACGGGACTAGCCCAGAACACCGGGGAGCTGTTTTTT,CASSTGLAQNTGELFF,TRBJ2-2,TRBD2,TRBV5-4,16,NA
TGTGCCAGCTCACCTACTGTGGGAATAAATCAGCCCCAGCATTTT,CASSPTVGINQPQHF,TRBJ1-5,NA,TRBV18,15,NA
TGTGCCAGCAGTCCCCAGTGGGGTGTGAGAGATACGCAGTATTTT,CASSPQWGVRDTQYF,TRBJ2-3,NA,TRBV28,15,once